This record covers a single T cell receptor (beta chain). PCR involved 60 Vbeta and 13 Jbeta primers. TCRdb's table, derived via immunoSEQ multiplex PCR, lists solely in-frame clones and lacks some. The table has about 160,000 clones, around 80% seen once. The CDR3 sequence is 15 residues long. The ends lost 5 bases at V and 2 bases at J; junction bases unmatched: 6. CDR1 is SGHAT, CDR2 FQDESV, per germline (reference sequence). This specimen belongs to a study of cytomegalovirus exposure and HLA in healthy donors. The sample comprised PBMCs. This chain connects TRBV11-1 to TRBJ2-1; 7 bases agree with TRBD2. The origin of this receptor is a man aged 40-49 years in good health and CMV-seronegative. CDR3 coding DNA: TGTGCCAGCAGCGCGGGACTATCCGCCTACAATGAGCAGTTCTTC. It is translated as CASSAGLSAYNEQFF.